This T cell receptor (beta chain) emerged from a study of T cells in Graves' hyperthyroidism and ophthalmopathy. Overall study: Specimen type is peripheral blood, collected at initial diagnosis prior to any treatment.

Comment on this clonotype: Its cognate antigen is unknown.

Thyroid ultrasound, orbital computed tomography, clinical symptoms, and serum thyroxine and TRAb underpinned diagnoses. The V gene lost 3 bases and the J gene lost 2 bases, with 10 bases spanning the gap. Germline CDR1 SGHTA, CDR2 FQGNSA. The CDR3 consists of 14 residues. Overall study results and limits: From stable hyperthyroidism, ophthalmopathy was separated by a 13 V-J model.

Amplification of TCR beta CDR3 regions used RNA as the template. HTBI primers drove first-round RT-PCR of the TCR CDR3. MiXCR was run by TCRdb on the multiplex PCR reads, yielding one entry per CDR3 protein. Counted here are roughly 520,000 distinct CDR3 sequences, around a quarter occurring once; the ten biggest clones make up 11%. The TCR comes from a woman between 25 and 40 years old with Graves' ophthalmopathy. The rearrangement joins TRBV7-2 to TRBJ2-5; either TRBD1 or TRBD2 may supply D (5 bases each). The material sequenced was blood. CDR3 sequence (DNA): TGTGCCAGCAGCTTCCGGGGCGATCAAGAGACCCAGTACTTC. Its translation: CASSFRGDQETQYF.